The 19 T cell receptor beta chains presented below share a single source sample, sequenced in a study of blood T cell repertoires in COVID-19. Method: immunoSEQ multiplex PCR; TCRdb's copy keeps in-frame clones and lacks some. Among some 100,000 clones listed, more than 60% were seen once. The sequenced sample consisted of peripheral blood. The receptors here all came from a man in his forties or fifties with acute or convalescent COVID-19.

The chain couples TRBV10-3 to TRBJ2-3; the match to TRBD2 covers 9 bases. CDR1 and CDR2 from the germline V gene are ENHRY and SYGVKD. Trimming cost V 10 bases and J 3 bases; bases outside gene matches: 11. The CDR3 length is 15 residues. The CDR3, as DNA: TGTGCCACAAGTCCGGTAGCGGGGGTAACAGATACGCAGTATTTT. Its protein product is CATSPVAGVTDTQYF.

V is TRBV19 and J is TRBJ2-2, with TRBD2 as a possible D gene (6 bases). Between the trimmed V and J ends, which lost 5 bases and 6 bases, there was a span of 13 bases. In germline, CDR1 is LNHDA, CDR2 SQIVND (reference sequence). This CDR3 is built from 14 residues. The CDR3 protein is CASSSYGGAGELFF. The CDR3 nucleotides read TGTGCCAGTAGTTCATACGGCGGGGCCGGGGAGCTGTTTTTT.

The chain uses TRBV24-1 and TRBJ1-6; D is unresolved. The CDR3 covers 13 residues. V lost 8 bases and J 7 bases, leaving 11 bases between the germline ends. Germline values: CDR1 KGHDR, CDR2 SFDVKD. CDR3 bases: TGTGCCACCATACAGAATAAGAATTCACCCCTCCACTTT. Protein: CATIQNKNSPLHF.

The table lists this clone with a few counts. The gene calls are TRBV29-1 and TRBJ2-1; TRBD2 matches at 13 bases. In germline, CDR1 is SQVTM, CDR2 ANQGSEA. The CDR3 consists of 15 residues. V shed 6 bases, J shed 8 bases, and the junction held 10 bases outside the gene matches. CDR3 in DNA: TGCAGCGTGATGGGACTAGCGGGACCGGCAGATGAGCAGTTCTTC. It is translated as CSVMGLAGPADEQFF.

J is TRBJ2-7 and V is TRBV5-1; D remains ambiguous. The CDR3 runs 12 residues. Deletions cut 4 bases from V and 3 bases from J, with 8 bases between. In germline, CDR1 is SGHRS, CDR2 YFSETQ. The CDR3, as DNA: TGCGCCAGCAGCACAGACGACTACGAGCAGTACTTC. It codes for CASSTDDYEQYF.

CDR3 bases: TGTGCCAGCAGTTTAGGTTGGCCTCCCAGTCAGCCCCAGCATTTT. Translated: CASSLGWPPSQPQHF. The V gene is TRBV28, the J gene TRBJ1-5; D gene unclear. V lost 2 bases and J 6 bases, leaving 14 bases between the germline ends. Germline V CDR1 and CDR2: MDHEN, SYDVKM. CDR3 length equals 15 residues.

This chain joins TRBV5-4 and TRBJ2-5; 7 nucleotides line up with TRBD2. The CDR3 is 14 amino acids. Losses at the gene ends were 0 bases for V and 5 bases for J; bases not matched to a gene: 4. CDR1 is SGHNT, CDR2 YYREEE, per germline (reference sequence). CDR3 nucleotide sequence: TGTGCCAGCAGCTTGGCCGGGGGGTCGGAGACCCAGTACTTC. Protein product: CASSLAGGSETQYF.

The rearrangement uses TRBV28 and TRBJ1-1; D unresolved. Germline CDR1 MDHEN, CDR2 SYDVKM. With 7 bases removed from V and 10 bases from J, the gap between germline ends came to 19 bases. This CDR3 is 13 amino acids long. The CDR3 loop is CASTSGPGGGAFF. The CDR3, as DNA: TGTGCCAGCACCTCCGGGCCGGGAGGTGGAGCTTTCTTT.

The chain has TRBV14 and TRBJ2-2, with 9 nucleotides matching TRBD1. Germline V CDR1 and CDR2: SGHDN, FVKESK. After removal of 4 bases from V and 5 bases from J, the junction contained 5 bases not matched to a gene. This CDR3 has 15 amino acids. In DNA form, the CDR3 reads TGTGCCAGCAGCCGAACAGGGGGCTGGACCGGGGAGCTGTTTTTT. Translating it yields CASSRTGGWTGELFF.

The table lists this clone with many counts. The V gene is TRBV19, the J gene TRBJ1-2, with a possible D match to TRBD1 (5 bases). The CDR3 is 15 amino acids. V was trimmed by 2 bases and J by 7 bases, leaving 17 bases between them. Germline CDR1 and CDR2: LNHDA and SQIVND (reference sequence). CDR3 sequence: CASSITLSQGRGYTF. The DNA of the CDR3 is TGTGCCAGTAGTATAACTTTAAGCCAGGGTCGTGGCTACACCTTC.

The chain uses TRBV7-9 and TRBJ2-3, with 9 bases lining up with TRBD1. The CDR3 runs to 16 residues. V gave up 5 bases and J gave up 7 bases; unmatched junction bases: 13. Germline V gene sequence: CDR1 SEHNR, CDR2 FQNEAQ (reference sequence). CDR3 sequence (DNA): TGTGCCAGCAGCCACCGAACAGGGGGCGATGCGTATACGCAGTATTTT. This codes for CASSHRTGGDAYTQYF.

This chain connects TRBV5-8 to TRBJ2-1; D is perhaps TRBD2 (6 bases). In germline, CDR1 is SGHTS, CDR2 YDEGEE. V was cut by 3 bases and J by 6 bases, with 13 bases left in between. This CDR3 region has 14 residues. CDR3: CASSSRRRANEQFF. In nucleotides, the CDR3 is TGTGCCAGCAGCTCTCGGCGGAGGGCCAATGAGCAGTTCTTC.

In regard to this clone: The CDR3 does not close with the conserved phenylalanine or tryptophan, likely indicating a read error. The limits of the CDR3 on the DNA are not certain, so only TCRdb's listed CDR3 is given. The rearrangement uses TRBV20-1 and TRBJ1-2; the table assigns TRBD1, which was not confirmed against the DNA. Germline V gives CDR1 DFQATT, CDR2 SNEGSKA (reference sequence). The CDR3 totals 9 residues, both ends included. This CDR3 is CSATTGEAR.

This clone was picked up a small number of times. The rearrangement links TRBV9 to TRBJ2-1; weak D call: TRBD2 (5 bases). Germline CDR1 is SGDLS and CDR2 is YYNGEE. This CDR3 comprises 15 residues. V was clipped by 6 bases and J by 5 bases, with 18 bases between them. CDR3 nucleotide sequence: TGTGCCAGCACCTTACACCCGGGGTTGAACAATGAGCAGTTCTTC. Translation: CASTLHPGLNNEQFF. Full variable domain (outside the CDR3, taken from reference TRBV9 and TRBJ2-1): DSGVTQTPKHLITATGQRVTLRCSPRSGDLSVYWYQQSLDQGLQFLIQYYNGEERAKGNILERFSAQQFPDLHSELNLSSLELGDSALYFCASTLHPGLNNEQFFGPGTRLTVL.

The rearrangement uses TRBV7-6 and TRBJ1-6; D gene unclear. Germline CDR1 is SGHVS and CDR2 is FNYEAQ. CDR3 size: 14 residues. The V and J ends lost 0 bases and 8 bases respectively, with 8 bases between them. CDR3 sequence reads: CASSLALQDSPLHF. In DNA form, the CDR3 reads TGTGCCAGCAGCTTAGCGCTCCAGGATTCACCCCTCCACTTT.

V usage is TRBV4-1 and J usage is TRBJ1-2, with TRBD1 matching over 9 bases. The CDR3 is made up of 15 amino acids. The V gene end was trimmed by 5 bases and the J gene end by 2 bases; junction bases not matched to a gene: 6. Germline V lookup: CDR1 MGHRA, CDR2 YSYEKL. CDR3 amino acids: CASSVRQGGNYGYTF. CDR3 DNA: TGCGCCAGCAGCGTTCGACAGGGGGGAAACTATGGCTACACCTTC.

This sequence joins TRBV5-6 and TRBJ1-2, with D perhaps TRBD1 (5 bases). Germline CDR1 is SGHDT and CDR2 is YYEEEE. CDR3 length: 14 residues. Trimming removed 4 bases from V and 4 bases from J, with 14 bases in between. CDR3 region: CASSPGGGGYGYTF. The CDR3 coding sequence is TGTGCCAGCAGCCCCGGGGGGGGTGGCTATGGCTACACCTTC.

This clone was counted once. The chain uses TRBV21-1 and TRBJ1-5; the table's D gene call, TRBD1, was not cross checked with the DNA. TRBV21-1 represents a pseudogene. This CDR3 is built from 14 residues. The CDR3 coding sequence is TGTGCCATCCCAGGGACAAGAAGCAATCAGCCCCAGCATTTT. This gives the protein CAIPGTRSNQPQHF.

This chain uses TRBV11-2 with TRBJ2-2, with a possible D match to TRBD2 (7 bases). Between the trimmed V and J ends, which lost 3 bases and 2 bases, there was a span of 16 bases. The CDR3 covers 17 residues. Germline V gene lookup returns CDR1 SGHAT and CDR2 FQNNGV. The CDR3 bases are TGTGCCAGCAGCTTCCCCCCTTCGGGGGGCAACACCGGGGAGCTGTTTTTT. It codes for CASSFPPSGGNTGELFF.